The rows below give T cell receptor beta chains drawn from one sample of a study of Ad26.COV2.S vaccination and SARS-CoV-2 variants. TCRdb's table, derived via immunoSEQ multiplex PCR, lists solely in-frame clones and lacks some. The table shows about 370,000 clones, with approximately 89% occurring only once. This specimen consisted of peripheral blood, obtained in a trial of Ad26.COV2.S vaccine versus placebo. Receptors were obtained from a person aged 18-65 years who received the Ad26.COV2.S COVID-19 vaccine or a placebo. Each CDR3 is given with its conserved first and last residue. Each record gives: clone size, CDR3 length, J gene, V gene, D gene, CDR3 protein, CDR3 DNA. D genes are given only for firm matches. Size is stated for part of the rows, as once, few or many counts, or as a class when the clone is expanded.

size: few
length: 14
J: TRBJ1-6
V: TRBV30
D: TRBD1
CDR3: CAWRNRGDNSPLHF
DNA: TGTGCCTGGAGAAACAGGGGGGATAATTCACCCCTCCACTTT

size: -
length: 14
J: TRBJ2-2
V: TRBV19
D: -
CDR3: CASSIVFNTGELFF
DNA: TGTGCCAGTAGTATTGTCTTCAACACCGGGGAGCTGTTTTTT

size: -
length: 16
J: TRBJ2-2
V: TRBV28
D: TRBD2
CDR3: CASRTSGSPSTGELFF
DNA: TGTGCCAGCAGGACTAGCGGGTCTCCGTCCACCGGGGAGCTGTTTTTT

size: -
length: 16
J: TRBJ2-7
V: TRBV10-3
D: -
CDR3: CAISESMFSRAYEQYF
DNA: TGTGCCATCAGTGAGTCGATGTTTAGCAGAGCCTACGAGCAGTACTTC

size: -
length: 16
J: TRBJ2-1
V: TRBV15
D: -
CDR3: CATSRDRDLRYNEQFF
DNA: TGTGCCACCAGCAGAGACCGGGACTTACGATACAATGAGCAGTTCTTC

size: -
length: 16
J: TRBJ2-1
V: TRBV7-2
D: -
CDR3: CASSLLLAVAKNEQFF
DNA: TGTGCCAGCAGCTTATTATTGGCTGTTGCGAAAAATGAGCAGTTCTTC

size: -
length: 11
J: TRBJ2-1
V: TRBV29-1
D: -
CDR3: CSLLIPGEQFF
DNA: TGCAGCCTTCTGATCCCTGGAGAGCAGTTCTTC

size: -
length: 13
J: TRBJ2-3
V: TRBV20-1
D: -
CDR3: CSASGDHTDTQYF
DNA: TGCAGTGCTAGTGGGGACCACACAGATACGCAGTATTTT

size: -
length: 13
J: TRBJ2-3
V: TRBV2
D: -
CDR3: CASRLDKTDTQYF
DNA: TGTGCCAGCAGACTAGACAAGACAGATACGCAGTATTTT

size: -
length: 15
J: TRBJ2-7
V: TRBV27
D: -
CDR3: CASSFSGPSSYEQYF
DNA: TGTGCCAGCAGTTTCTCGGGCCCGAGCTCCTACGAGCAGTACTTC

size: -
length: 14
J: TRBJ1-5
V: TRBV19
D: TRBD1
CDR3: CASSIAGGSQPQHF
DNA: TGTGCCAGTAGTATCGCAGGGGGCAGTCAGCCCCAGCATTTT

size: -
length: 18
J: TRBJ2-2
V: TRBV6-6
D: TRBD2
CDR3: CASSRLAGVIANTGELFF
DNA: TGTGCCAGCAGTCGACTAGCGGGAGTAATTGCGAACACCGGGGAGCTGTTTTTT

size: -
length: 14
J: TRBJ1-1
V: TRBV28
D: -
CDR3: CASSLGGYHTEAFF
DNA: TGTGCCAGCAGCCTGGGGGGGTATCATACTGAAGCTTTCTTT